Listed here are 11 T cell receptor beta chains from one sample, sequenced in a study of lymphopenia after photon versus proton radiotherapy. Profiling relied on immunoSEQ multiplex PCR, and the TCRdb table lists in-frame clones only, not all of them. The sample lists tens of thousands of clones; 84% were seen once. Sequenced material: peripheral blood, taken from a patient treated with proton-based radiotherapy. These receptors all stem from a woman in her sixties or seventies with pancreatic cancer.

This chain uses TRBV9 with TRBJ2-7; 8 bases map to TRBD1. Germline lookup yields CDR1 SGDLS and CDR2 YYNGEE. The CDR3 is made up of 14 amino acids. J was trimmed by 3 bases and V by 3 bases; bases with no gene match: 5. The CDR3 here is CASSGGQARYEQYF. In DNA form, the CDR3 reads TGTGCCAGCAGCGGGGGACAGGCCCGCTACGAGCAGTACTTC.

For this clone: Other DNA sequences of this sample code for an identical CDR3. The chain combines TRBV21-1 with TRBJ1-5; TRBD1 is the table's D call and was not checked against the DNA. TRBV21-1 is a pseudogene segment. The CDR3 is made up of 14 amino acids. The CDR3 reads CASSKEQGAQPQHF. The DNA for the CDR3 is TGTGCCAGCAGCAAAGAACAGGGGGCCCAGCCCCAGCATTTT.

The chain joins TRBV9 to TRBJ1-3; D possibly corresponds to TRBD1 (5 bases). There are 15 residues in the CDR3. Trimming removed 0 bases from V and 2 bases from J, with 9 bases in between. Germline CDR1 reads SGDLS; CDR2 reads YYNGEE. The chain's CDR3 is CASSVGEGAGNTIYF. The DNA of the CDR3 is TGTGCCAGCAGCGTAGGAGAAGGGGCTGGAAACACCATATATTTT.

This chain links TRBV5-6 with TRBJ1-1, with a possible D match to TRBD1 (5 bases). The CDR3 is 16 amino acids. V was pared by 1 base and J by 4 bases, with 17 bases between. Germline V CDR1 and CDR2: SGHDT, YYEEEE. As DNA, the CDR3 is TGTGCCAGCAGCTTGCGATCTGGGGGGTTACCCACTGAAGCTTTCTTT. This codes for CASSLRSGGLPTEAFF.

The rearrangement joins TRBV7-2 to TRBJ1-1; weak D call: TRBD1 (5 bases). Trimming took 4 bases from V and 1 from J, leaving 13 bases between them. This CDR3 comprises 15 residues. Germline CDR1 reads SGHTA; CDR2 reads FQGNSA. The CDR3 DNA reads as TGTGCCAGCAGCTCTACGGGACGCCGGAACACTGAAGCTTTCTTT. The encoded protein is CASSSTGRRNTEAFF.

The rearrangement links TRBV7-9 to TRBJ2-5, with D possibly matching TRBD1 (6 bases). V was pared by 3 bases and J by 5 bases, with 10 bases between. CDR3 length: 13 amino acids. Germline CDR1 SEHNR, CDR2 FQNEAQ (reference sequence). This chain's CDR3 is CASSFYREETQYF. DNA of the CDR3: TGTGCCAGCAGCTTTTACAGGGAGGAGACCCAGTACTTC.

The gene calls are TRBV6-5 and TRBJ1-5, with 7 bases lining up with TRBD1. The CDR3 has 14 amino acids. Germline assignment: CDR1 MNHEY and CDR2 SVGAGI. With V trimmed by 4 bases and J by 4 bases, 4 bases remained unmatched. The CDR3 loop reads CASSFTGENQPQHF. DNA for the CDR3: TGTGCCAGCAGTTTCACAGGGGAGAATCAGCCCCAGCATTTT.

The chain employs TRBV6-5 and TRBJ1-1; no reliable D call. The length of the CDR3 is 11 residues. Trimming pared 7 bases from V and 1 base from J, leaving 4 bases between. CDR1 and CDR2 from the germline V gene are MNHEY and SVGAGI. CDR3 residues: CASKENTEAFF. The CDR3 nucleotides are TGTGCCAGCAAAGAGAACACTGAAGCTTTCTTT.

The chain combines TRBV5-1 with TRBJ2-1, with 10 bases matching TRBD1. Germline CDR1 and CDR2: SGHRS and YFSETQ. V was clipped by 4 bases and J by 3 bases; unmatched bases: 4. This CDR3 comprises 15 residues. The CDR3 reads CASSPGQGNYNEQFF. CDR3 bases: TGCGCCAGCAGCCCGGGACAGGGGAACTACAATGAGCAGTTCTTC. Full variable domain (remainder filled in from reference TRBV5-1 and TRBJ2-1): KAGVTQTPRYLIKTRGQQVTLSCSPISGHRSVSWYQQTPGQGLQFLFEYFSETQRNKGNFPGRFSGRQFSNSRSEMNVSTLELGDSALYLCASSPGQGNYNEQFFGPGTRLTVL.

The rearrangement uses TRBV18 and TRBJ2-2; 14 nucleotides align to TRBD2. The ends lost 4 bases at V and 6 bases at J; junction bases unmatched: 7. The CDR3 is made up of 17 amino acids. Germline assignment: CDR1 KGHSH and CDR2 LQKENI. CDR3 DNA: TGTGCCAGCTCACTCCAAGGGACTAGCGGGAGTCCCGGGGAGCTGTTTTTT. Translation: CASSLQGTSGSPGELFF.

This chain connects TRBV18 to TRBJ2-3; D unresolved. V was pared by 3 bases and J by 3 bases, with 4 bases between. This CDR3 is 12 amino acids long. CDR1 and CDR2 (germline): KGHSH, LQKENI. The CDR3 is CASSPDTDTQYF. The DNA of the CDR3 is TGTGCCAGCTCACCGGATACAGATACGCAGTATTTT.